The rows below give T cell receptor beta chains drawn from one sample of a study of blood T cells in healthy people across ages. MiXCR, run by TCRdb on the 5' RACE reads, gives a single entry per CDR3 protein. The sample includes roughly 900,000 distinct CDR3 sequences, about 30% seen only once; the top ten take roughly 17%. Sequencing was done on a sample of blood. These receptors were collected from a woman older than 75 in good health. The CDR3 runs from the conserved cysteine through the conserved F or W. The D gene is left open where the match is weak. Some rows mark clone size as missing; the rest say once, few, many or name a class of expanded clone.

many,.,12,TRBV20-1,TRBJ2-1,CSARATSNEQFF,TGCAGTGCTAGAGCCACTAGCAATGAGCAGTTCTTC
few,TRBD1,14,TRBV27,TRBJ2-5,CASSPRTGSYAQYF,TGTGCCAGCAGTCCCCGGACAGGTTCCTACGCGCAGTACTTC
many,.,13,TRBV7-2,TRBJ2-1,CASSPGPPWEQFF,TGTGCCAGCAGTCCCGGGCCCCCCTGGGAGCAGTTCTTC
.,.,15,TRBV7-2,TRBJ2-1,CASSPRRLEYNERFF,TGTGCCAGCAGCCCCAGGCGACTGGAATACAATGAGCGGTTCTTC
.,TRBD1,16,TRBV28,TRBJ1-1,CASSPLGQGPNTEAFF,TGTGCCAGCAGTCCCTTGGGACAGGGGCCGAACACTGAAGCTTTCTTT
many,TRBD1,15,TRBV7-9,TRBJ1-2,CASSPGQGAHYGYTF,TGTGCCAGCAGCCCAGGACAGGGGGCCCACTATGGCTACACCTTC
.,.,12,TRBV10-3,TRBJ2-3,CAISERGASQYF,TGTGCCATCAGTGAGCGGGGGGCTTCTCAGTATTTT
many,.,12,TRBV7-2,TRBJ2-5,CASSRVGETQYF,TGTGCCAGCAGCCGGGTGGGGGAGACCCAGTACTTC
.,TRBD1,16,TRBV6-6,TRBJ1-6,CASRRGTGTGNSPLHF,TGTGCCAGCAGGCGCGGAACCGGGACAGGGAATTCACCCCTCCACTTT
many,.,15,TRBV6-5,TRBJ1-6,CASRPDSSYNSPLHF,TGTGCCAGCAGACCCGACAGCTCCTATAATTCACCCCTCCACTTT